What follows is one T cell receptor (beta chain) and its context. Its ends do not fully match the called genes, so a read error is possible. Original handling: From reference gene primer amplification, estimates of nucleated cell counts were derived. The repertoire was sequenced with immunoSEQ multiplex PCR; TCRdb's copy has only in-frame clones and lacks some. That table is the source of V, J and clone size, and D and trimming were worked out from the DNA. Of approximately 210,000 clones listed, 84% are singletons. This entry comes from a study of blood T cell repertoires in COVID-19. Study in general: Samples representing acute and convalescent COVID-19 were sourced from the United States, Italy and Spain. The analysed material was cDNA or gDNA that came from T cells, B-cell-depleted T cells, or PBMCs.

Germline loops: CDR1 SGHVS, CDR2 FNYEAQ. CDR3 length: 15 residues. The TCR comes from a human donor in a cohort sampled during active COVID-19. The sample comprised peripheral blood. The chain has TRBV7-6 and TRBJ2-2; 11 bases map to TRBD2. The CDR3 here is CASSLAGGNTGELFF. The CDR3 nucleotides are TGTGCCAGCAGCCTAGCGGGGGGGAACACCGGGGAGCTGTTTTTT.